This T cell receptor (beta chain) came from a study of T cell changes during pregnancy in multiple sclerosis. This CDR3 region has 11 residues. V dropped 2 bases and J dropped 5 bases, with 4 bases sitting between them. CDR1 and CDR2 from the germline V gene are SGHKS and YYEKEE (reference sequence). Sequencing was performed with immunoSEQ multiplex PCR; in TCRdb, only in-frame clones are kept and a portion is missing. The data contain 40,000 or so clones, approximately 90% of them singletons. The sample in question was CD4+ T cells from peripheral blood mononuclear cells, obtained before pregnancy. The V call is TRBV5-5, the J call TRBJ2-5; D uncertain. The clonotype comes from a female donor with multiple sclerosis, enrolled in a pregnancy study. In DNA form, the CDR3 reads TGTGCCAGCAGCTTAAGCGAGACCCAGTACTTC. Translating it yields CASSLSETQYF.